The table lists the clone carrying this TCR beta chain with a few counts. Antigen: not known. These data are taken from a study of cytomegalovirus exposure and HLA in healthy donors. Study overall: From about 179 million T cells, an earlier analysis saw roughly 100 million unique TCR beta sequences.

Primers included in the PCR were 60 Vbeta and 13 Jbeta primers. Data came from immunoSEQ multiplex PCR; TCRdb stores just in-frame clones and leaves some out. This table holds 210,000 or so clones, roughly 79% found once. Germline values: CDR1 DFQATT, CDR2 SNEGSKA (reference sequence). The CDR3 spans 11 residues. Unmatched junction bases numbered 6, after V lost 4 bases and J lost 13 bases. Study observations and caveats: The study labeled approximately 150 TCR beta chains cytomegalovirus-associated. In a later analysis, CMV-associated beta chains were mostly HLA-associated, it appeared. Later on, an analysis showed TCR association rates differing by HLA locus, with DRB1 the most and HLA-C the fewest.

This clonotype was obtained from a man aged 18 to 35 in good health and CMV-seronegative. Source material: PBMCs. This chain links TRBV20-1 with TRBJ2-1; TRBD2 agrees at 8 bases. In nucleotides, the CDR3 is TGCAGTGCTAACAGACTAGCGCCCCAGTTCTTC. Translation: CSANRLAPQFF.